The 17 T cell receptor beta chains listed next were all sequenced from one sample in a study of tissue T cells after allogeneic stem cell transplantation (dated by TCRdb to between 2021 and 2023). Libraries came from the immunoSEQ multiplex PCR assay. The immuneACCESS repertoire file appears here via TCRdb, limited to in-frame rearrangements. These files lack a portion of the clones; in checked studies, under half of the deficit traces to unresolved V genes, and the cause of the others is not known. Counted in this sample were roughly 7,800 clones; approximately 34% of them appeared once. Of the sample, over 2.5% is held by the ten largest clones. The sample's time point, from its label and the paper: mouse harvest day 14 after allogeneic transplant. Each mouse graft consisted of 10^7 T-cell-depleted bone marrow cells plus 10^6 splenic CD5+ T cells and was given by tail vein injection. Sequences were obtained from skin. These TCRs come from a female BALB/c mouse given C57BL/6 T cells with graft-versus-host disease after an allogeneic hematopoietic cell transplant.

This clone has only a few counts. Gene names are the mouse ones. CDR3 DNA, as far as it was read: TGTGCCAGCAGCCAAGACAGGGGAGACACCCAGTAC. It is translated as CASSQDRGDTQY. The entire CDR3 protein is CASSQDRGDTQYF. The chain employs TRBV5 and TRBJ2-5; D is perhaps TRBD1 (6 bases). The read terminates 1 residue before the CDR3 end, so the remaining end is supplied by the germline J gene. V lost 0 bases and J lost 5, with 6 bases in between. This CDR3 has 13 amino acids. Germline lookup yields CDR1 LGHNA and CDR2 YNLKQL (reference sequence).

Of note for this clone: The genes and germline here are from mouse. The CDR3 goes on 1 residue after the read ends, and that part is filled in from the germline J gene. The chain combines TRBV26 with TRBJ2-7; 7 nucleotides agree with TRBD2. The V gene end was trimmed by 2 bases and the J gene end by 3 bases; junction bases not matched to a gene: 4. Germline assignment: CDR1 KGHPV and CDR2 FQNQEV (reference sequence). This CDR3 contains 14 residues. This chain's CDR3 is CASSLDWANYEQYF. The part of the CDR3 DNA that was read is TGTGCCAGCAGTCTGGACTGGGCGAACTATGAACAGTAC.

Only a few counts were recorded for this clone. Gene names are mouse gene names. CDR3 DNA, as far as it was read: TGTGCCAGCAGCCCCGGACTGGGGCCCTATGCTGAGCAGTTC. This gives the protein CASSPGLGPYAEQF. The full-length CDR3 reads as CASSPGLGPYAEQFF. The chain couples TRBV5 to TRBJ2-1; 9 positions match TRBD2. The observed sequence ends 1 residue before the CDR3 terminus, with the missing tail filled in from the germline J gene. V shed 4 bases and J 3 bases; nucleotides not matched to a gene: 4. CDR1 is LGHNA, CDR2 YNLKQL, per germline (reference sequence). CDR3 length equals 15 residues.

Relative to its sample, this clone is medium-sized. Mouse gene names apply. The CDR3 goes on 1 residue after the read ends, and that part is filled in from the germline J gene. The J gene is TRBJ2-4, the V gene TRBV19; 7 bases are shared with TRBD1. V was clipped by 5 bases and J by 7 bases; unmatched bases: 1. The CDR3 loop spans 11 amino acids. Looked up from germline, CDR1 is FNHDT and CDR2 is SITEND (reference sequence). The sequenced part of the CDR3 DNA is TGTGCCAGCAGGGGGACAGACACCTTGTAC. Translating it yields CASRGTDTLY. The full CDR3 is CASRGTDTLYF.

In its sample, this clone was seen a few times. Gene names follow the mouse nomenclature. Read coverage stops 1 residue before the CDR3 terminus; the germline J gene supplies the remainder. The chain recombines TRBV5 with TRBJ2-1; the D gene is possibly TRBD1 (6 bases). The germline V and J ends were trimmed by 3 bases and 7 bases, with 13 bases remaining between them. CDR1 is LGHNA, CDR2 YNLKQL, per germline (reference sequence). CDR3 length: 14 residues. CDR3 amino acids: CASSHSGERAEQFF. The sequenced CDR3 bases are TGTGCCAGCAGCCACTCAGGGGAGAGAGCTGAGCAGTTC.

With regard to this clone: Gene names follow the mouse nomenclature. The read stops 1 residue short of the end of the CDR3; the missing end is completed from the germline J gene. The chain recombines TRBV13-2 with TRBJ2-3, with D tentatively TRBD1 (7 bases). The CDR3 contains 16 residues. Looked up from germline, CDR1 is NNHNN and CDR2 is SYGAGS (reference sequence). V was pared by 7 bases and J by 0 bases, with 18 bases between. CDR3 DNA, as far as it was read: TGTGCCAGCAGGGGGCAGCCCGGGTATAGTGCAGAAACGCTGTAT. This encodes CASRGQPGYSAETLY. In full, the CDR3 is CASRGQPGYSAETLYF.

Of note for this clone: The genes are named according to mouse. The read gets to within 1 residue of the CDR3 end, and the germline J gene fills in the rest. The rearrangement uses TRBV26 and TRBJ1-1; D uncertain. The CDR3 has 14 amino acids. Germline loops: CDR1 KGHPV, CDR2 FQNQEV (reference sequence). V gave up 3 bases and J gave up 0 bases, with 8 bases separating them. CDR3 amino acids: CASSLHIANTEVFF. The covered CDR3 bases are TGTGCCAGCAGTCTACACATTGCAAACACAGAAGTCTTC.

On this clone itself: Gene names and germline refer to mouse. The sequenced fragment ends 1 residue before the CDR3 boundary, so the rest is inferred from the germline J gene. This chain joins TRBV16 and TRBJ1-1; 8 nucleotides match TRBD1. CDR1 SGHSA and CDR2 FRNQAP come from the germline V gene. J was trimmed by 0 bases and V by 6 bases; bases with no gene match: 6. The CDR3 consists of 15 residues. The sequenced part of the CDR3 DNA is TGTGCAAGCAGGGGACAGGCCCCTGCAAACACAGAAGTCTTC. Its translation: CASRGQAPANTEVF. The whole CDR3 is CASRGQAPANTEVFF.

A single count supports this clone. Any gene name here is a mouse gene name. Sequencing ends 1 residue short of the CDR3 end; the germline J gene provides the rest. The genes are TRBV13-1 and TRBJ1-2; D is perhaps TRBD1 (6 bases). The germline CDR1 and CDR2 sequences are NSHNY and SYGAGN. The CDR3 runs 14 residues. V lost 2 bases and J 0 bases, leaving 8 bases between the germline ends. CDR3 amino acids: CASSDRGTNSDYTF. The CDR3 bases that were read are TGTGCCAGCAGTGACAGGGGAACAAACTCCGACTACACC.

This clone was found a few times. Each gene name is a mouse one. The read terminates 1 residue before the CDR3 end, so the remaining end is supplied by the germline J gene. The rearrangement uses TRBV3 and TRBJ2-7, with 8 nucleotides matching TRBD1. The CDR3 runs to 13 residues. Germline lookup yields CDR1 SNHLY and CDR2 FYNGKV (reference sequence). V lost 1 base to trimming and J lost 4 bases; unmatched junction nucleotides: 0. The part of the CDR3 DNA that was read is TGTGCCAGCAGCTTAGACAGGGGGTATGAACAGTAC. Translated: CASSLDRGYEQY. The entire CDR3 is CASSLDRGYEQYF.

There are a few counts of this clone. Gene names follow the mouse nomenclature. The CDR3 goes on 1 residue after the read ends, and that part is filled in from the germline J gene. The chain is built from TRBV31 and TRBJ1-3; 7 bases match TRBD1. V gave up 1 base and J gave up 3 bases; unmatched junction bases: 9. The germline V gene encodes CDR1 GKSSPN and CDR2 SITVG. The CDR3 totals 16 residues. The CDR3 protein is CAWSHGQGDGGNTLYF. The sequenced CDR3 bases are TGTGCCTGGAGTCACGGGCAGGGGGATGGTGGAAATACGCTCTAT.

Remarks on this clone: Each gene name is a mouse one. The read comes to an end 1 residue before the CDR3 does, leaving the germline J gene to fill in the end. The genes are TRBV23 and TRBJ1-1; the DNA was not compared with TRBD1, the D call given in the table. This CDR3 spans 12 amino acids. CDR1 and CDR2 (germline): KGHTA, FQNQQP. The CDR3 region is CSSSLTGGEVFF. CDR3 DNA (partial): TGCTCCAGCAGCCTTACAGGGGGAGAAGTCTTC.

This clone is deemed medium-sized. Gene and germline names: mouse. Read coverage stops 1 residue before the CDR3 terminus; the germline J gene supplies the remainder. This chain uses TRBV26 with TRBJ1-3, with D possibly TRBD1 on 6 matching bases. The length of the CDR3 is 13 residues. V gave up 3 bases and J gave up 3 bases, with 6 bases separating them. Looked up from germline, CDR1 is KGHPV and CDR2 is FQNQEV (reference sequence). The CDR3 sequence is CASSLQGGNTLYF. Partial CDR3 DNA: TGTGCCAGCAGTCTACAGGGTGGAAATACGCTCTAT. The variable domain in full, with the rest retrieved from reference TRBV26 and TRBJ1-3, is NSKVIQTPRYLVKGQGQKAKMRCIPEKGHPVVFWYQQNKNNEFKFLINFQNQEVLQQIDMTEKRFSAECPSNSPCSLEIQSSEAGDSALYLCASSLQGGNTLYFGEGSRLIVV.

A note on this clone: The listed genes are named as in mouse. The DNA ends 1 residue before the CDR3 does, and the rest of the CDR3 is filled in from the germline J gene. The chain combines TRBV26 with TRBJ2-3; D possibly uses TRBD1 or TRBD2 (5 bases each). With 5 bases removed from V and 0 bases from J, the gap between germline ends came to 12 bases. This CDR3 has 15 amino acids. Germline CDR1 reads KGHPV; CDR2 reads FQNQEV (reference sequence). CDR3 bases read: TGTGCCAGCAGTGGACGGGGGAATAGTGCAGAAACGCTGTAT. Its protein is CASSGRGNSAETLY. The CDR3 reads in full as CASSGRGNSAETLYF.

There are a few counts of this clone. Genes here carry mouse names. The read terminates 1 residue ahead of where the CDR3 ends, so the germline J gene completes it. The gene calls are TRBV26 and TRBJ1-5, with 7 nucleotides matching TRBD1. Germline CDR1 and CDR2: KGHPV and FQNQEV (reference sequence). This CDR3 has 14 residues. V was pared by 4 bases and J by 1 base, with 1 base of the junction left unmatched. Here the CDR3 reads CASSRDRNNQAPLF. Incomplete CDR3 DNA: TGTGCCAGCAGTCGGGACAGAAACAACCAGGCTCCGCTT. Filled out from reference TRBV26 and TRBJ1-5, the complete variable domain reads NSKVIQTPRYLVKGQGQKAKMRCIPEKGHPVVFWYQQNKNNEFKFLINFQNQEVLQQIDMTEKRFSAECPSNSPCSLEIQSSEAGDSALYLCASSRDRNNQAPLFGEGTRLSVL.

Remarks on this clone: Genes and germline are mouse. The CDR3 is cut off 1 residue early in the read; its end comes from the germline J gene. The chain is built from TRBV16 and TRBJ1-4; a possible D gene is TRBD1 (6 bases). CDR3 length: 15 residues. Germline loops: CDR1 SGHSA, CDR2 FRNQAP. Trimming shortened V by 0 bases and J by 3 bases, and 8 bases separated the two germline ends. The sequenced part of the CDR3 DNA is TGTGCAAGCAGCTTAGAGGGGGGCACCAACGAAAGATTATTT. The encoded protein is CASSLEGGTNERLF. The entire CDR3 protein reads CASSLEGGTNERLFF.

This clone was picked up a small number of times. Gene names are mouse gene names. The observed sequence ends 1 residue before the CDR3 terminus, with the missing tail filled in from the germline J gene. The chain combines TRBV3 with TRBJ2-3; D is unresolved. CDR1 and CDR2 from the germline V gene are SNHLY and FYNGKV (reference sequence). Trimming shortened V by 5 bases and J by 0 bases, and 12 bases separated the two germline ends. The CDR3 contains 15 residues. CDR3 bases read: TGTGCCAGCAGCCCCCGACGGAGTAGTGCAGAAACGCTGTAT. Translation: CASSPRRSSAETLY. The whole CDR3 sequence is CASSPRRSSAETLYF.